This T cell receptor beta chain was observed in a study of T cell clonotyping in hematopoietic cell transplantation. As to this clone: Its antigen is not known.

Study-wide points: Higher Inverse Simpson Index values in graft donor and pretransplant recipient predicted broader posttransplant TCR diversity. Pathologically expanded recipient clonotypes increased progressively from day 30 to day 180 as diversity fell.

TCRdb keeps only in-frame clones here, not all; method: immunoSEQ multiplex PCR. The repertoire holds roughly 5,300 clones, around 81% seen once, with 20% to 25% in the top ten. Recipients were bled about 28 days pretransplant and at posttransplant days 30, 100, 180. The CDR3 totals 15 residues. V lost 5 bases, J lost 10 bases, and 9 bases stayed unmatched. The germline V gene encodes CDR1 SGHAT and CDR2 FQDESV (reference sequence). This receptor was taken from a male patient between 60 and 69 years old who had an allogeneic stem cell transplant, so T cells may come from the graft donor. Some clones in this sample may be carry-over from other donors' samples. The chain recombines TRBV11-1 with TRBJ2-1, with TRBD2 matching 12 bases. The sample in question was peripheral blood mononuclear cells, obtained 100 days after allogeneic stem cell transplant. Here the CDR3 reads CASSRRTSGANEQFF. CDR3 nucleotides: TGTGCCAGCAGCCGACGGACTAGCGGGGCTAACGAGCAGTTCTTC.